The next 21 T cell receptor beta chains were all read from a single sample in a study of T cell responses to AZD1222 COVID-19 vaccine. TCRdb keeps only in-frame clones here, not all; method: immunoSEQ multiplex PCR. The data show 160,000 or so clones, 70% to 90% seen once. This specimen was peripheral blood, taken 28 days after the second AZD1222 dose. The source is an adult who received the AZD1222 COVID-19 vaccine.

This clone has just one count. V usage is TRBV14 and J usage is TRBJ2-1, with TRBD2 matching 10 bases. Germline V gives CDR1 SGHDN, CDR2 FVKESK. V trimming: 4 bases; J trimming: 4 bases; junction bases outside the gene matches: 4. The CDR3 spans 15 residues. The CDR3 sequence: CASSPLAGGYNEQFF. The CDR3 coding sequence is TGTGCCAGCAGCCCATTAGCGGGGGGTTACAATGAGCAGTTCTTC.

The chain couples TRBV14 to TRBJ1-1; tentatively, D is TRBD1 (5 bases). CDR3 length equals 14 residues. Trimming took 3 bases from V and 4 from J, leaving 12 bases between them. Germline CDR1 and CDR2: SGHDN and FVKESK. The DNA of the CDR3 is TGTGCCAGCAGCCACTCAATGAGGGGCACTGAAGCTTTCTTT. Encoded protein: CASSHSMRGTEAFF.

The chain joins TRBV19 to TRBJ1-2, with 10 nucleotides matching TRBD1. The CDR3 length is 14 residues. Trimming took 5 bases from V and 5 from J; bases not matched to a gene: 5. Per the germline V gene, CDR1 is LNHDA and CDR2 is SQIVND (reference sequence). CDR3 sequence (DNA): TGTGCCAGTAGTTTCTCGGGACAGGGGTATGGCTACACCTTC. The encoded protein is CASSFSGQGYGYTF.

V gene TRBV7-9 combines with J gene TRBJ2-5; no clear D. This CDR3 is 14 amino acids long. Per the germline V gene, CDR1 is SEHNR and CDR2 is FQNEAQ (reference sequence). The germline V and J ends were trimmed by 6 bases and 4 bases, with 15 bases remaining between them. The CDR3 DNA is TGTGCCAGCAGTCATATCGACCGACGAGAGACCCAGTACTTC. Encoded protein: CASSHIDRRETQYF. The full variable domain, in which reference TRBV7-9 and TRBJ2-5 provide the parts outside the CDR3, is DTGVSQNPRHKITKRGQNVTFRCDPISEHNRLYWYRQTLGQGPEFLTYFQNEAQLEKSRLLSDRFSAERPKGSFSTLEIQRTEQGDSAMYLCASSHIDRRETQYFGPGTRLLVL.

The chain joins TRBV4-1 to TRBJ2-7; D not resolved. Trimming cost V 0 bases and J 3 bases, with 9 bases left between them. CDR1 and CDR2 from the germline V gene are MGHRA and YSYEKL. CDR3 length equals 14 residues. The CDR3 region has the DNA TGCGCCAGCAGCCAAGATCTCGCAGTCTACGAGCAGTACTTC. Translated, it gives CASSQDLAVYEQYF.

The chain employs TRBV7-9 and TRBJ1-1, with unresolved D. The V end lost 5 bases, the J end lost 6 bases, and 13 bases lay between the germline ends. CDR1 and CDR2 from the germline V gene are SEHNR and FQNEAQ (reference sequence). There are 13 residues in the CDR3. The CDR3 is CASSLYDGAEAFF. The CDR3 region has the DNA TGTGCCAGCAGCCTATATGACGGCGCTGAAGCTTTCTTT. Full variable domain (missing parts from reference TRBV7-9 and TRBJ1-1): DTGVSQNPRHKITKRGQNVTFRCDPISEHNRLYWYRQTLGQGPEFLTYFQNEAQLEKSRLLSDRFSAERPKGSFSTLEIQRTEQGDSAMYLCASSLYDGAEAFFGQGTRLTVV.

The chain is built from TRBV5-1 and TRBJ1-4; perhaps TRBD1 as D (5 bases). CDR3 length equals 17 residues. The V gene's germline CDR1 is SGHRS and CDR2 YFSETQ. Trimming took 0 bases from V and 8 from J, leaving 20 bases between them. The CDR3 spells CASSLDGWGDSGEKLFF. The CDR3 DNA sequence: TGCGCCAGCAGCTTGGATGGATGGGGGGACTCAGGGGAAAAACTGTTTTTT.

This chain joins TRBV5-5 and TRBJ1-1, with D uncertain. This CDR3 has 15 residues. Trimming took 3 bases from V and 0 from J, leaving 12 bases between them. CDR1 and CDR2 from the germline V gene are SGHKS and YYEKEE (reference sequence). CDR3 in amino acids: CASSSQQLMNTEAFF. The CDR3, as DNA: TGTGCCAGCAGCTCCCAACAGCTCATGAACACTGAAGCTTTCTTT.

The V gene is TRBV10-3, the J gene TRBJ1-5, with TRBD1 as a possible D gene (6 bases). CDR3 length: 15 residues. The germline V gene has CDR1 ENHRY and CDR2 SYGVKD. V was shortened by 4 bases and J by 4 bases, with 14 bases between the two germline ends. CDR3 loop: CAISALTGPNQPQHF. The CDR3 DNA sequence: TGTGCCATCAGTGCCCTGACAGGCCCTAATCAGCCCCAGCATTTT.

The chain combines TRBV7-2 with TRBJ2-5; D ambiguous. In germline, CDR1 is SGHTA, CDR2 FQGNSA. The length of the CDR3 is 14 residues. Trimming removed 7 bases from V and 1 base from J, with 13 bases in between. The CDR3: CASTRPNRQETQYF. The CDR3 nucleotides are TGTGCCAGCACCCGCCCCAACCGCCAAGAGACCCAGTACTTC. Full variable domain (missing parts from reference TRBV7-2 and TRBJ2-5): GAGVSQSPSNKVTEKGKDVELRCDPISGHTALYWYRQSLGQGLEFLIYFQGNSAPDKSGLPSDRFSAERTGGSVSTLTIQRTQQEDSAVYLCASTRPNRQETQYFGPGTRLLVL.

The chain combines TRBV7-2 with TRBJ1-3; a weak D match, TRBD1 (5 bases). The CDR3 spans 19 residues. The V gene lost 0 bases and the J gene lost 0 bases, with 18 bases spanning the gap. Germline lookup yields CDR1 SGHTA and CDR2 FQGNSA. CDR3 region: CASSLAIGSRQSSGNTIYF. In nucleotides, the CDR3 is TGTGCCAGCAGCTTAGCGATTGGGTCGAGACAGAGCTCTGGAAACACCATATATTTT. The full variable domain, rest sourced from reference TRBV7-2 and TRBJ1-3, is GAGVSQSPSNKVTEKGKDVELRCDPISGHTALYWYRQSLGQGLEFLIYFQGNSAPDKSGLPSDRFSAERTGGSVSTLTIQRTQQEDSAVYLCASSLAIGSRQSSGNTIYFGEGSWLTVV.

The gene calls are TRBV7-9 and TRBJ2-1; weak D call: TRBD2 (5 bases). V was shortened by 10 bases and J by 7 bases, with 8 bases between the two germline ends. The CDR3 has 10 amino acids. Germline CDR1 SEHNR, CDR2 FQNEAQ (reference sequence). CDR3 region: CANSGNEQFF. CDR3 DNA sequence: TGTGCCAATTCGGGGAATGAGCAGTTCTTC.

The V call is TRBV4-1, the J call TRBJ1-5; the D is unclear. In germline, CDR1 is MGHRA, CDR2 YSYEKL. Trimming removed 5 bases from V and 2 bases from J, with 13 bases in between. The CDR3 spans 15 residues. CDR3 in DNA: TGCGCCAGCAGCTATAGATGGCAGGGCAATCAGCCCCAGCATTTT. This sequence encodes CASSYRWQGNQPQHF.

V and J are TRBV30 and TRBJ1-2; D is uncertain. CDR3 length: 13 amino acids. Looked up from germline, CDR1 is GTSNPN and CDR2 is SVGIG (reference sequence). Trimming pared 0 bases from V and 6 bases from J, leaving 11 bases between. The CDR3: CAWSVPPPHGYTF. CDR3 DNA sequence: TGTGCCTGGAGTGTTCCTCCCCCCCATGGCTACACCTTC.

The V call is TRBV6-5, the J call TRBJ2-2; D tentatively fits TRBD1 or TRBD2 (5 bases each). V lost 8 bases, J lost 4 bases, and 17 bases lay in between. Germline V gives CDR1 MNHEY, CDR2 SVGAGI. This CDR3 has 15 residues. CDR3 coding DNA: TGTGCCAGCCGATGGGACGGCCAGGGCACCGGGGAGCTGTTTTTT. It translates to CASRWDGQGTGELFF.

This chain links TRBV6-5 with TRBJ1-5; the D gene is possibly TRBD1 (5 bases). The CDR3 has 15 residues. V gave up 6 bases and J gave up 5 bases, with 17 bases separating them. Germline CDR1 MNHEY, CDR2 SVGAGI. CDR3 loop: CASSFVSSGHQPQHF. DNA of the CDR3: TGTGCCAGCAGCTTCGTATCGTCGGGACATCAGCCCCAGCATTTT.

The chain combines TRBV13 with TRBJ1-3; D ambiguous. The ends were cut back, 5 bases at V and 4 bases at J, with 12 bases in the middle. This CDR3 contains 14 residues. Per the germline V gene, CDR1 is PRHDT and CDR2 is FYEKMQ (reference sequence). The CDR3 sequence is CASSPGLAGNTIYF. DNA of the CDR3: TGTGCCAGCAGCCCGGGTTTGGCAGGAAACACCATATATTTT.

This chain connects TRBV12-3 or TRBV12-4 to TRBJ1-1, with a possible D match to TRBD1 (5 bases). The V gene lost 6 bases and the J gene lost 5 bases, with 13 bases spanning the gap. This CDR3 has 13 amino acids. CDR3 DNA sequence: TGTGCCAGCAGGCCCGCAGGGAGGACTGAAGCTTTCTTT. It specifies CASRPAGRTEAFF.

This clone was recorded once. The chain combines TRBV4-1 with TRBJ1-2, with D uncertain. V lost 0 bases and J 0 bases, leaving 8 bases between the germline ends. The CDR3 is made up of 15 amino acids. The germline gives CDR1 MGHRA, CDR2 YSYEKL. The CDR3 region has the DNA TGCGCCAGCAGCCAAGAGGACGTAGCTAACTATGGCTACACCTTC. This encodes CASSQEDVANYGYTF.

The J gene is TRBJ2-1, the V gene TRBV29-1; TRBD1 aligns across 9 bases. The junction had 7 bases not matched to a gene; V was cut back by 4 bases and J by 6 bases. CDR1 and CDR2 (germline): SQVTM, ANQGSEA. The CDR3 consists of 14 residues. The chain's CDR3 is CSVVGGQGFNEQFF. For the CDR3, the DNA is TGCAGCGTTGTGGGGGGACAGGGCTTCAATGAGCAGTTCTTC.

This clone was seen just once. This chain uses TRBV27 with TRBJ1-1, with TRBD1 identical over 9 bases. V shed 6 bases and J 6 bases; nucleotides not matched to a gene: 8. The CDR3 has 14 residues. CDR1 and CDR2 from the germline V gene are MNHEY and SMNVEV (reference sequence). The CDR3 bases are TGTGCCAGCAGAAGGGACAGGGTTTTTCCTGAAGCTTTCTTT. Translating it yields CASRRDRVFPEAFF.